This T cell receptor beta chain derives from a study of radiotherapy plus CTLA-4 blockade in lung cancer. Profiling relied on immunoSEQ multiplex PCR, and the TCRdb table lists in-frame clones only, not all of them. The repertoire consists of almost 55,000 clones, with roughly three quarters occurring once and the leading ten covering 3.2%. The CDR3 loop spans 17 amino acids. With V trimmed by 3 bases and J by 4 bases, 7 bases remained unmatched. CDR1 and CDR2 from the germline V gene are SGHTA and FQGNSA. The receptor comes from a human donor with non-small cell lung cancer who had a partial response to radiotherapy plus ipilimumab. This chain uses TRBV7-2 with TRBJ2-3, with TRBD2 identical over 13 bases. Sequencing used peripheral blood, obtained from a patient treated with radiotherapy plus ipilimumab. The CDR3 protein is CASSFRRLAGGADTQYF. For the CDR3, the DNA is TGTGCCAGCAGCTTTCGGCGACTAGCGGGGGGAGCAGATACGCAGTATTTT.